The 6 T cell receptor beta chains presented below share a single source sample, sequenced in a study of spatial heterogeneity in lung cancer. Study results and limitations: For expanded intratumoral alpha and beta TCRs, counts tracked tumor mutation counts.

Time point defined: sample taken at primary tumor resection. No antigen has been assigned to these receptors. TCRdb re-derived calls from the 5' RACE reads in MiXCR, one entry per CDR3 protein. The repertoire consists of under 20,000 distinct CDR3 sequences, with 6.2% occurring once and the leading ten covering 5.5% to 8%. The sample in question was lung tumor tissue, obtained at surgery. Receptor source: a male donor with early-stage non-small cell lung cancer.

This clonotype has ten or more counts. This beta chain is off target for a library built for alpha chains, so its abundance means little. V gene TRBV28 combines with J gene TRBJ2-1; 7 bases are a match to TRBD2. CDR1 is MDHEN and CDR2 is SYDVKM in the germline V gene. J gave up 8 bases and V 4 bases, and 8 bases lay outside the gene matches. The length of the CDR3 is 14 residues. The chain's CDR3 is CASSSSGAGDEQFF. The CDR3 DNA reads TGTGCCAGCAGTTCCAGCGGGGCAGGTGATGAGCAGTTCTTC. Looking up the rest from reference TRBV28 and TRBJ2-1 gives the full variable domain: DVKVTQSSRYLVKRTGEKVFLECVQDMDHENMFWYRQDPGLGLRLIYFSYDVKMKEKGDIPEGYSVSREKKERFSLILESASTNQTSMYLCASSSSGAGDEQFFGPGTRLTVL.

This clonotype has at least ten counts. Found in a library prepared for alpha chains, this beta chain is an off-target read, and its abundance has little meaning. This sequence joins TRBV6-5 and TRBJ2-6; D unclear. Germline CDR1 reads MNHEY; CDR2 reads SVGAGI. Trimming left V 8 bases short and J 1 base short, with 9 bases between. This CDR3 contains 14 residues. CDR3 in amino acids: CASRPQSGANVLTF. The CDR3 nucleotides read TGTGCCAGCCGCCCCCAGTCTGGGGCCAACGTCCTGACTTTC.

With respect to this clonotype: This beta chain represents an off-target read in a library built for alpha chains; its size is of limited meaning. The chain uses TRBV6-6 and TRBJ2-7; 7 positions agree with TRBD2. Per the germline V gene, CDR1 is MNHNY and CDR2 is SVGAGI (reference sequence). The CDR3 length is 13 residues. The J segment lost 10 bases and the V segment lost 0 bases, leaving 6 bases of the junction unmatched. DNA of the CDR3: TGTGCCAGCAGTTACTCGACTGCGGGGGACCAGTACTTC. It specifies CASSYSTAGDQYF.

This clonotype was seen at least ten times. As an off-target read in a library built for alpha chains, this beta chain has a frequency of little significance. The chain carries TRBV28 and TRBJ2-2; perhaps TRBD2 as D (5 bases). Germline values: CDR1 MDHEN, CDR2 SYDVKM. The V end was cut by 2 bases, the J end by 0 bases, with 10 bases between. The CDR3 loop spans 16 amino acids. CDR3 in amino acids: CASSLTSGSNTGELFF. CDR3 sequence (DNA): TGTGCCAGCAGTTTAACTTCGGGGTCGAACACCGGGGAGCTGTTTTTT. Full variable domain (missing parts from reference TRBV28 and TRBJ2-2): DVKVTQSSRYLVKRTGEKVFLECVQDMDHENMFWYRQDPGLGLRLIYFSYDVKMKEKGDIPEGYSVSREKKERFSLILESASTNQTSMYLCASSLTSGSNTGELFFGEGSRLTVL.

This clonotype came up many times. Since it is a stray read in a library aimed at alpha chains, this beta chain has a size that is not meaningful. This rearrangement joins TRBV7-2 to TRBJ1-6; D is perhaps TRBD1 (5 bases). The V end was cut by 5 bases, the J end by 6 bases, with 11 bases between. Germline loops: CDR1 SGHTA, CDR2 FQGNSA. CDR3 size: 14 residues. The CDR3 region is CASSPGTRNSPLHF. CDR3 nucleotide sequence: TGTGCCAGCAGCCCAGGGACGCGTAATTCACCCCTCCACTTT.

In its sample, this clonotype is large (0.1 to 1%). The library was built for alpha chains, so this beta chain is an off-target read and its size means little. The chain couples TRBV9 to TRBJ2-7; TRBD1 agrees at 7 bases. Germline V gene data show CDR1 as SGDLS and CDR2 as YYNGEE. Trimming took 0 bases from V and 3 from J; bases not matched to a gene: 6. CDR3 length: 15 amino acids. CDR3 residues: CASSVGGTADYEQYF. The DNA of the CDR3 is TGTGCCAGCAGCGTAGGAGGGACAGCTGACTACGAGCAGTACTTC.